The 19 T cell receptor beta chains below all came from one sample that was sequenced in a study of blood T cells in healthy people across ages. With a J-beta primer mix and a sample-barcoded 5' primer, a second PCR ran about 7 to 12 cycles. TCRdb reprocessed the 5' RACE reads with MiXCR, giving one entry per CDR3 protein. The table records 1.8 million or so distinct CDR3 sequences, 35% to 50% of them present only once. Source material: blood. These receptors all stem from a human donor in good health.

V usage is TRBV28 and J usage is TRBJ2-2; D may be TRBD1 (5 bases). This CDR3 spans 15 amino acids. Germline V gene data show CDR1 as MDHEN and CDR2 as SYDVKM. Trimming took 6 bases from V and 4 from J, leaving 15 bases between them. In DNA, the CDR3 is TGTGCCAGCAGCTCCAGGGTTCGTTCCACCGGGGAGCTGTTTTTT. Its translation is CASSSRVRSTGELFF.

This clonotype was found a few times. The CDR3 region has the DNA TGTGCCAGCAGCACCGGACACTCTTATAATTCACCCCTCCACTTT. It is translated as CASSTGHSYNSPLHF. The V and J genes are TRBV5-6 and TRBJ1-6; D is possibly TRBD1 (5 bases). This CDR3 is 15 amino acids long. Germline V CDR1 and CDR2: SGHDT, YYEEEE. Between the trimmed V and J ends, which lost 4 bases and 4 bases, there was a span of 12 bases.

CDR3 sequence reads: CASSPQAGTGYEQYF. In DNA, the CDR3 is TGTGCCAGCAGCCCCCAAGCGGGGACCGGGTACGAGCAGTACTTC. This chain uses TRBV7-2 with TRBJ2-7, with 7 bases identical to TRBD2. Per germline, CDR1 SGHTA and CDR2 FQGNSA. Unmatched junction bases numbered 11, after V lost 5 bases and J lost 4 bases. The CDR3 runs to 15 residues. The entire variable domain, with the rest obtained from reference TRBV7-2 and TRBJ2-7, is as follows: GAGVSQSPSNKVTEKGKDVELRCDPISGHTALYWYRQSLGQGLEFLIYFQGNSAPDKSGLPSDRFSAERTGGSVSTLTIQRTQQEDSAVYLCASSPQAGTGYEQYFGPGTRLTVT.

The chain employs TRBV2 and TRBJ2-6; 7 bases fit TRBD1. V lost 7 bases to trimming and J lost 0 bases; unmatched junction nucleotides: 6. There are 16 residues in the CDR3. The germline gives CDR1 SNHLY, CDR2 FYNNEI. CDR3: CASKGNRGSGANVLTF. The DNA for the CDR3 is TGTGCCAGCAAGGGGAACAGGGGCTCTGGGGCCAACGTCCTGACTTTC.

This clonotype came up a few times. V gene TRBV29-1 combines with J gene TRBJ2-1; 11 bases map to TRBD2. The CDR3 runs 15 residues. The germline gives CDR1 SQVTM, CDR2 ANQGSEA. With 4 bases clipped from V and 10 bases from J, the junction kept 12 bases outside the gene matches. The CDR3 DNA sequence: TGCAGCGTTGGCTATCGGCTAGCGGGGGGAGGGGAGCAGTTCTTC. Translation: CSVGYRLAGGGEQFF.

J is TRBJ2-5 and V is TRBV18, with 10 nucleotides matching TRBD2. From germline, CDR1 is KGHSH and CDR2 LQKENI. V shed 1 base, J shed 3 bases, and the junction held 2 bases outside the gene matches. The CDR3 totals 15 residues. The CDR3 protein is CASSPQRGGEETQYF. The CDR3 coding sequence is TGTGCCAGCTCACCACAGCGGGGGGGCGAAGAGACCCAGTACTTC.

This chain joins TRBV7-6 and TRBJ2-7; 7 bases are a match to TRBD1. CDR3 size: 15 residues. Trimming cost V 4 bases and J 0 bases; bases outside gene matches: 6. CDR1 and CDR2 (germline): SGHVS, FNYEAQ. CDR3 amino acids: CASSSRTGASYEQYF. DNA for the CDR3: TGTGCCAGCAGCTCACGGACAGGAGCCTCCTACGAGCAGTACTTC.

J is TRBJ2-7 and V is TRBV6-2 or TRBV6-3; a weak D match, TRBD1 (5 bases). From germline, CDR1 is MNHEY and CDR2 SVGEGT. This CDR3 spans 14 amino acids. Trimming stripped 5 bases from V and 3 bases from J, with 14 bases between. The CDR3 DNA is TGTGCCAGCAGTCCACAAGGGGTAGTCTACGAGCAGTACTTC. Translated, it gives CASSPQGVVYEQYF.

The rearrangement joins TRBV7-2 to TRBJ2-1; 11 nucleotides line up with TRBD2. CDR3 length: 14 amino acids. Per the germline V gene, CDR1 is SGHTA and CDR2 is FQGNSA. Trimming at V came to 5 bases and at J to 14 bases, leaving 11 bases not matched to a gene. CDR3 in amino acids: CASSPRTSGPDKFF. CDR3 in DNA: TGTGCCAGCAGCCCTCGGACTAGCGGGCCTGATAAGTTCTTC.

V gene TRBV4-3 combines with J gene TRBJ1-1; 7 bases are a match to TRBD1. Germline V gene lookup returns CDR1 LGHNA and CDR2 YSLEER. This CDR3 region has 12 residues. V was clipped by 3 bases and J by 11 bases; unmatched bases: 6. This CDR3 is CASSHQGVHAFF. CDR3 sequence (DNA): TGCGCCAGCAGCCACCAGGGGGTACATGCTTTCTTT.

This clonotype was observed once. The V and J genes are TRBV12-3 or TRBV12-4 and TRBJ2-1, with 9 bases that match TRBD1. The V segment lost 5 bases and the J segment 4 bases; nucleotides outside the gene matches: 9. The CDR3 covers 16 residues. The CDR3: CASSRTGTGRYNEQFF. As DNA, the CDR3 is TGTGCCAGCAGTAGAACCGGGACAGGGCGATACAATGAGCAGTTCTTC.

This clonotype appeared a few times. The chain carries TRBV7-3 and TRBJ1-4; TRBD1 matches at 9 bases. The CDR3 spans 17 residues. CDR1 is SGHTA, CDR2 FQGTGA, per germline. Losses at the gene ends were 4 bases for V and 4 bases for J; bases not matched to a gene: 10. In DNA, the CDR3 is TGTGCCAGCAGCTGGGCCTCGGGACAGGGCGTTAATGAAAAACTGTTTTTT. Its translation is CASSWASGQGVNEKLFF.

This clonotype was counted between two and nine times. The chain is built from TRBV7-9 and TRBJ2-5, with unresolved D. V was trimmed by 1 base and J by 1 base, leaving 7 bases between them. The CDR3 spans 14 residues. Germline V gene sequence: CDR1 SEHNR, CDR2 FQNEAQ (reference sequence). CDR3 sequence: CASSLVTVQETQYF. The CDR3 region has the DNA TGTGCCAGCAGCTTAGTTACAGTCCAAGAGACCCAGTACTTC.

This chain links TRBV10-3 with TRBJ2-5; D not resolved. Germline values: CDR1 ENHRY, CDR2 SYGVKD. This CDR3 contains 12 residues. Deletions cut 4 bases from V and 5 bases from J, with 8 bases between. CDR3 sequence reads: CAISAAEETQYF. Here the CDR3 DNA reads TGTGCCATCAGTGCGGCGGAGGAGACCCAGTACTTC.

The genes are TRBV4-3 and TRBJ1-2; weak D call: TRBD1 (5 bases). Germline V gene lookup returns CDR1 LGHNA and CDR2 YSLEER. V was clipped by 1 base and J by 0 bases, with 9 bases between them. The CDR3 length is 15 residues. This chain's CDR3 is CASSQVGVANYGYTF. CDR3 nucleotide sequence: TGCGCCAGCAGCCAAGTAGGGGTAGCTAACTATGGCTACACCTTC.

The chain uses TRBV2 and TRBJ1-5; 9 bases align to TRBD1. The germline gives CDR1 SNHLY, CDR2 FYNNEI. The CDR3 consists of 17 residues. V gave up 6 bases and J gave up 2 bases; unmatched junction bases: 11. The CDR3 DNA is TGTGCCAGCAGGTCGGACAGGGGTTTTGCGGGCAATCAGCCCCAGCATTTT. It codes for CASRSDRGFAGNQPQHF.

This clonotype has ten or more counts. V is TRBV29-1 and J is TRBJ1-2; no clear D. V was cut by 4 bases and J by 5 bases, with 17 bases left in between. Looked up from germline, CDR1 is SQVTM and CDR2 is ANQGSEA. This CDR3 is 14 amino acids long. CDR3 amino acids: CSVVSSLFGYGYTF. The CDR3 coding sequence is TGCAGCGTTGTGTCGTCCTTGTTTGGATATGGCTACACCTTC.

The chain uses TRBV7-2 and TRBJ2-1; D remains unclear. V lost 3 bases and J lost 9, with 18 bases in between. The CDR3 contains 15 residues. Germline CDR1 is SGHTA and CDR2 is FQGNSA. CDR3 amino acids: CASSLEPAIGSEQFF. The CDR3 coding sequence is TGTGCCAGCAGCTTGGAACCAGCGATAGGCAGTGAGCAGTTCTTC.

The gene calls are TRBV7-9 and TRBJ2-4, with TRBD1 identical over 7 bases. The CDR3 is made up of 16 amino acids. The germline CDR1 and CDR2 sequences are SEHNR and FQNEAQ (reference sequence). J gave up 1 base and V 1 base, and 4 bases lay outside the gene matches. This chain's CDR3 is CASSLVMTGAKNIQYF. In DNA, the CDR3 is TGTGCCAGCAGCTTAGTTATGACAGGGGCCAAAAACATTCAGTACTTC.